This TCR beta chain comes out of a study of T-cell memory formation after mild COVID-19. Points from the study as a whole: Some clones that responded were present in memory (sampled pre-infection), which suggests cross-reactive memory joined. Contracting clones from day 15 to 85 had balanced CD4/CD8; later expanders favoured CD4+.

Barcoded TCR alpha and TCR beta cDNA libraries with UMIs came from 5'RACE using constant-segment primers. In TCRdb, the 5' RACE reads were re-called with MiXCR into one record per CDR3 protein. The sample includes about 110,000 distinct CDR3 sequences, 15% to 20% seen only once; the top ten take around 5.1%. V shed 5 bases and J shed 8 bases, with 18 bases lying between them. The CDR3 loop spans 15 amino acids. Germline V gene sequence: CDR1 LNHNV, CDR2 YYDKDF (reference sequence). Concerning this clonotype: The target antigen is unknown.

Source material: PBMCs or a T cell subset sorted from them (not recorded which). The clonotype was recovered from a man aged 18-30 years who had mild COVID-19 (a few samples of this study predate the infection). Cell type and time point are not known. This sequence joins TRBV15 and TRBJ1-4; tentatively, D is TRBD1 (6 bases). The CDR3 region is CATSGGTLLGEKLFF. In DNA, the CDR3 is TGTGCCACCAGCGGCGGGACACTTCTAGGAGAAAAACTGTTTTTT.